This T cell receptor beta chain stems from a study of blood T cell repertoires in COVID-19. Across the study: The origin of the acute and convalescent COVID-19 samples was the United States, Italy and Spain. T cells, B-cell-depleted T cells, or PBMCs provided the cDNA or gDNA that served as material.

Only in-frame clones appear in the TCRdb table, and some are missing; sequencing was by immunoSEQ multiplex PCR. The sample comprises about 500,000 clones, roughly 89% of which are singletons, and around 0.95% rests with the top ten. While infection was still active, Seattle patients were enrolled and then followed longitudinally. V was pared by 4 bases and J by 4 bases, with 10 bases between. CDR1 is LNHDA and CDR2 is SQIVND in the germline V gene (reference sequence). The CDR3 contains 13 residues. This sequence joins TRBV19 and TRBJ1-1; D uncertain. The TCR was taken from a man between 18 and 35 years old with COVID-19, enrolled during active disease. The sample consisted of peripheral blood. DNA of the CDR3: TGTGCCAGTAGTACAGAGGTGCGCACTGAAGCTTTCTTT. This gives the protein CASSTEVRTEAFF.